The 21 T cell receptor beta chains listed next were all sequenced from one sample in a study of a mutant IDH1 vaccine in newly diagnosed glioma. Documented time point: week 5, during vaccination. Every vaccination contained 300 ug of the mutant IDH1 20-mer peptide and was paired with topical imiquimod. Their cognate antigens are unknown. Clones were sequenced by immunoSEQ multiplex PCR, and TCRdb holds only the in-frame ones, with some missing. The table records tens of thousands of clones, 82% of them present only once. The input for sequencing was PBMCs, taken from a glioma patient whose treatment included an IDH1 peptide vaccine. The receptors derive from a woman between 18 and 30 years old with glioma. Some clones in this sample may be carry-over from other donors' samples.

The rearrangement joins TRBV6-5 to TRBJ1-2; no reliable D call. CDR3 length: 14 residues. Germline CDR1 MNHEY, CDR2 SVGAGI. V was trimmed by 6 bases and J by 3 bases, leaving 14 bases between them. CDR3 sequence: CASSRPADYYGYTF. The CDR3 DNA reads as TGTGCCAGCAGCCGCCCGGCAGACTACTATGGCTACACCTTC.

The chain has TRBV6-1 and TRBJ2-7; tentatively, D is TRBD1 (5 bases). The length of the CDR3 is 14 residues. V dropped 3 bases and J dropped 3 bases, with 12 bases sitting between them. Germline V gives CDR1 MNHNS, CDR2 SASEGT. The CDR3 DNA reads as TGTGCCAGCAGTGACTTAGGCAGGGTCTACGAGCAGTACTTC. It yields the protein CASSDLGRVYEQYF.

The rearrangement joins TRBV5-6 to TRBJ1-2; 7 positions match TRBD1. V lost 4 bases, J lost 8 bases, and 17 bases stayed unmatched. This CDR3 is 16 amino acids long. Germline CDR1 and CDR2: SGHDT and YYEEEE. CDR3 nucleotides: TGTGCCAGCAGCCCATTAAGTCGACAGGGCGGGGACGGCTACACCTTC. Amino acid sequence: CASSPLSRQGGDGYTF.

The V call is TRBV4-1, the J call TRBJ2-3, with 8 bases that match TRBD1. The V gene end was trimmed by 4 bases and the J gene end by 2 bases; junction bases not matched to a gene: 2. Germline V lookup: CDR1 MGHRA, CDR2 YSYEKL. This CDR3 is 14 amino acids long. The CDR3 region is CASSPDRATDTQYF. CDR3 nucleotide sequence: TGCGCCAGCAGCCCGGACAGGGCCACAGATACGCAGTATTTT.

This clone was seen a single time. The rearrangement links TRBV5-6 to TRBJ1-3; D remains ambiguous. Trimming stripped 2 bases from V and 2 bases from J, with 8 bases between. Germline CDR1 SGHDT, CDR2 YYEEEE. The CDR3 is 14 residues long. CDR3 coding DNA: TGTGCCAGCAGCTTCCGGGATCCTGGAAACACCATATATTTT. Its translation: CASSFRDPGNTIYF.

The chain has TRBV27 and TRBJ1-5, with D tentatively TRBD1 (5 bases). V lost 2 bases and J lost 7, with 9 bases in between. The CDR3 has 13 amino acids. CDR1 MNHEY and CDR2 SMNVEV come from the germline V gene (reference sequence). CDR3 nucleotides: TGTGCCAGCAGTTTAGGCCGGGGGCAGCCCCAGCATTTT. As protein: CASSLGRGQPQHF.

This clone was counted a few times. The chain couples TRBV5-1 to TRBJ1-1; TRBD1 is a possible D gene (5 bases). Trimming removed 0 bases at V and 4 bases at J, with 10 bases between. The CDR3 runs 14 residues. The V gene's germline CDR1 is SGHRS and CDR2 YFSETQ. The CDR3 bases are TGCGCCAGCAGCTTGGAGGAGGGGCTCACTGAAGCTTTCTTT. Protein sequence: CASSLEEGLTEAFF.

In its sample, this clone was seen once. The chain uses TRBV6-5 and TRBJ2-7; a weak D match, TRBD2 (5 bases). The CDR3 is made up of 14 amino acids. The germline V gene has CDR1 MNHEY and CDR2 SVGAGI. V lost 0 bases to trimming and J lost 3 bases, with 9 bases between them. CDR3 residues: CASSYSGVFYEQYF. The CDR3 region has the DNA TGTGCCAGCAGTTACTCCGGGGTCTTCTACGAGCAGTACTTC.

By share, this clone counts as large. The chain has TRBV27 and TRBJ1-1; TRBD1 matches at 9 bases. Trimming at V came to 5 bases and at J to 7 bases, leaving 5 bases not matched to a gene. The germline CDR1 and CDR2 sequences are MNHEY and SMNVEV (reference sequence). The CDR3 runs 13 residues. CDR3 amino acids: CASSTATGGEAFF. The CDR3 DNA reads as TGTGCCAGCAGTACTGCGACAGGGGGTGAAGCTTTCTTT.

The CDR3 loop reads CASSVVALGNEQFF. The CDR3 coding sequence is TGTGCCAGCAGTGTTGTGGCCCTGGGCAATGAGCAGTTCTTC. The V gene is TRBV2, the J gene TRBJ2-1, with unresolved D. V lost 4 bases, J lost 6 bases, and 13 bases lay in between. The CDR3 length is 14 residues. Per germline, CDR1 SNHLY and CDR2 FYNNEI.

V is TRBV11-2 and J is TRBJ1-1; D gene ambiguous. CDR1 and CDR2 (germline): SGHAT, FQNNGV. This CDR3 comprises 15 residues. V was shortened by 8 bases and J by 0 bases, with 16 bases between the two germline ends. The CDR3 protein is CASQGLRGVNTEAFF. The CDR3 nucleotides read TGTGCCAGCCAAGGTTTACGGGGTGTGAACACTGAAGCTTTCTTT.

The chain carries TRBV4-3 and TRBJ2-3; D might be TRBD1 (7 bases). V lost 1 base to trimming and J lost 7 bases, with 12 bases between them. Germline-derived CDR1 and CDR2 are LGHNA and YSLEER. The CDR3 covers 14 residues. The CDR3 region has the DNA TGCGCCAGCAGCCAAGTAGGGGGCGGGAATACGCAGTATTTT. Translating gives CASSQVGGGNTQYF.

By share of the sample, this clone is medium-sized. This chain uses TRBV30 with TRBJ1-2, with 8 bases fitting TRBD1. The V gene's germline CDR1 is GTSNPN and CDR2 SVGIG (reference sequence). With V trimmed by 0 bases and J by 8 bases, 8 bases remained unmatched. This CDR3 is 14 amino acids long. CDR3 amino acids: CAWSVQGGGAGYTF. CDR3 nucleotides: TGTGCCTGGAGTGTACAGGGGGGCGGGGCCGGCTACACCTTC.

This clone was counted a single time. This chain joins TRBV5-4 and TRBJ2-1; the match to TRBD1 covers 9 bases. The trim removed 0 bases at V and 7 bases at J, leaving 5 bases unmatched. The CDR3 covers 15 residues. Germline V CDR1 and CDR2: SGHNT, YYREEE (reference sequence). The CDR3 is CASSLEGQGRNEQFF. CDR3 sequence (DNA): TGTGCCAGCAGCTTGGAGGGACAGGGCAGGAATGAGCAGTTCTTC.

This clone was seen just once. This chain links TRBV30 with TRBJ2-2; no clear D. The CDR3 runs to 10 residues. V gave up 1 base and J gave up 9 bases, with 3 bases separating them. Germline V gene sequence: CDR1 GTSNPN, CDR2 SVGIG (reference sequence). As DNA, the CDR3 is TGTGCCTGGAGTGAAAGGGAGCTGTTTTTT. This gives the protein CAWSERELFF.

V gene TRBV5-5 combines with J gene TRBJ1-1; perhaps TRBD1 as D (5 bases). The CDR3 length is 13 residues. Per the germline V gene, CDR1 is SGHKS and CDR2 is YYEKEE (reference sequence). The V end lost 3 bases, the J end lost 1 base, and 7 bases lay between the germline ends. CDR3 bases: TGTGCCAGCAGCTGGGGGGAGAACACTGAAGCTTTCTTT. Translation gives CASSWGENTEAFF.

The chain is built from TRBV25-1 and TRBJ1-1; no firm D call. This CDR3 spans 15 amino acids. CDR1 is MGHDK, CDR2 SYGVNS, per germline. Trimming took 4 bases from V and 0 from J, leaving 12 bases between them. CDR3 region: CASSGLNGMNTEAFF. DNA of the CDR3: TGTGCCAGCAGTGGACTTAACGGGATGAACACTGAAGCTTTCTTT.

The chain carries TRBV5-4 and TRBJ1-3; 7 bases line up with TRBD1. J gave up 5 bases and V 5 bases, and 13 bases lay outside the gene matches. Germline CDR1 reads SGHNT; CDR2 reads YYREEE (reference sequence). The CDR3 runs 16 residues. CDR3 sequence reads: CASSSYRGTERNTIYF. CDR3 in DNA: TGTGCCAGCAGTTCTTACCGCGGGACAGAAAGAAACACCATATATTTT.

This chain connects TRBV6-1 to TRBJ1-2; D gene unclear. This CDR3 is built from 11 residues. The V end was cut by 6 bases, the J end by 7 bases, with 9 bases between. Looked up from germline, CDR1 is MNHNS and CDR2 is SASEGT. CDR3 DNA: TGTGCCAGCAGAACCTCCCCTGGCTACACCTTC. This sequence encodes CASRTSPGYTF.

This chain joins TRBV21-1 and TRBJ1-2. TRBV21-1 corresponds to a pseudogene. The CDR3 consists of 15 residues. In DNA form, the CDR3 reads TGTGCCAGCAGCAAAGATAACACAGGAGGCTATGGCTACACCTTC. It translates to CASSKDNTGGYGYTF.

In its sample, this clone ranks as medium-sized (0.01 to 0.1%). Other DNA variants within this sample encode the same CDR3. The V and J genes are TRBV4-2 and TRBJ1-4; D not resolved. V was shortened by 0 bases and J by 7 bases, with 18 bases between the two germline ends. The CDR3 extends over 17 amino acids. Germline loops: CDR1 LGHNA, CDR2 YNFKEQ. The DNA for the CDR3 is TGTGCCAGCAGCCAAGATCCCACCTTAGGACGAGCTGAAAAACTGTTTTTT. Translation gives CASSQDPTLGRAEKLFF.